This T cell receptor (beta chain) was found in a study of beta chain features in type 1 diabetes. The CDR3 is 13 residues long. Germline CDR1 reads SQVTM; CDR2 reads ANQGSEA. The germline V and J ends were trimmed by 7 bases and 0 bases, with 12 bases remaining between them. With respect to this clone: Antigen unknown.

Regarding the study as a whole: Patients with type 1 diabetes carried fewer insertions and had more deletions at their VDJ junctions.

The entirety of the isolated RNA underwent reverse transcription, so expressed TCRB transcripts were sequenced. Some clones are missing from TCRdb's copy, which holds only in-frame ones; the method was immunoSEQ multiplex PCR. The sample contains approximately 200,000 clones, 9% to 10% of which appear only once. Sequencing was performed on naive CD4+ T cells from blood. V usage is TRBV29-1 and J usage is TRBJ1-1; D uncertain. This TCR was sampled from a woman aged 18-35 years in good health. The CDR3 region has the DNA TGCAGCGGATCACTTGTATTGAACACTGAAGCTTTCTTT. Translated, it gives CSGSLVLNTEAFF.